The 2 T cell receptor beta chains presented below share a single source sample, sequenced in a study of CD8 T cells in Susac syndrome. An input of 0.5 to 1 ug of RNA was subjected to reverse transcription using random hexamers. One entry per CDR3 protein results from TCRdb running MiXCR on the immunoSEQ multiplex PCR reads. In the table there are 50,000 or so distinct CDR3 sequences, roughly 93% of which are singletons. Sample: CD8+ T cells from PBMCs. All receptors derive from a human donor with multiple sclerosis.

The chain combines TRBV4-3 with TRBJ2-5; D possibly matches TRBD1 or TRBD2 (6 bases each). Between the trimmed V and J ends, which lost 3 bases and 3 bases, there was a span of 17 bases. This CDR3 has 16 residues. Germline loops: CDR1 LGHNA, CDR2 YSLEER. CDR3 amino acids: CASSHNYRRGKETQYF. Here the CDR3 DNA reads TGCGCCAGCAGCCACAACTACAGGAGGGGGAAAGAGACCCAGTACTTC.

In its sample, this clonotype was seen once. V gene TRBV20-1 combines with J gene TRBJ2-7; 10 bases are shared with TRBD2. The trim removed 6 bases at V and 9 bases at J, leaving 17 bases unmatched. Germline V lookup: CDR1 DFQATT, CDR2 SNEGSKA (reference sequence). The CDR3 consists of 15 residues. CDR3: CSALRGLAGASGQYF. The CDR3 DNA sequence: TGCAGTGCCCTTAGAGGGCTAGCGGGGGCCTCTGGGCAGTACTTC.